This T cell receptor (beta chain) was captured by sequencing in a study of T cell repertoires in cytomegalovirus infection. Study-wide background: CMV infection together with matching HLA type was indicated by public TCR beta signatures. Study-wide points: It was HLA-C-restricted CMV-specific TCR beta clonotypes that dominated the response ex vivo. Identification of carriers of CMV plus the relevant HLA was achieved through cumulative public TCR beta family frequency.

The V gene end was trimmed by 2 bases and the J gene end by 7 bases; junction bases not matched to a gene: 12. The CDR3 contains 17 residues. Looked up from germline, CDR1 is MGHRA and CDR2 is YSYEKL. For this clonotype: Its antigen is still unknown.

MiXCR was run by TCRdb on the reads, yielding one entry per CDR3 protein. The table records approximately 120,000 distinct CDR3 sequences, approximately 28% of them present only once. The sample was CD8+ T cells from cultured PBMCs, taken from culture after CMV antigen stimulation. The source of this sequence is a human donor in good health (CMV status not recorded). Some clones in this sample may be carry-over from other donors' samples. V gene TRBV4-1 combines with J gene TRBJ2-1, with 9 bases fitting TRBD2. CDR3 sequence: CASSQTLERGAFNEQFF. CDR3 DNA sequence: TGCGCCAGCAGCCAAACTCTAGAGCGGGGGGCTTTTAATGAGCAGTTCTTC.